This T cell receptor (beta chain) was identified in a study of CXCR3-negative and CXCR3-positive naive CD8 T cells. General study findings and limits: TRBV-TRBJ usage was similar across naive CXCR3 subsets but distinct in memory cells.

With regard to this clonotype: Its antigen is unknown.

Germline CDR1 and CDR2: SNHLY and FYNNEI. This CDR3 region has 14 residues. The authors prepared UMI-labeled TRB cDNA libraries by 5' RACE. TCRdb re-called the 5' RACE reads and shows each CDR3 protein once, DNA omitted. With 50,000 to 60,000 distinct CDR3 sequences in the sample, the ten largest clones hold about 0.43%. The chain employs TRBV2 and TRBJ2-7. The sequencing sample was made of naive CXCR3- CD8+ T cells from blood. Subset noted: CD45RO-CCR7+CD27+CD95- naive CD8+ T cells lacking CXCR3 (TNR3-). The sequence was collected from a human donor in good health. Some clones in this sample may be carry-over from other donors' samples. This CDR3 reads CASSDGQGAYEQYF.